This TCR beta chain was identified during a study of T-cell memory formation after mild COVID-19 (dated by TCRdb to the early 2020s). Regarding the research as a whole: Most TCR sequence clusters were specific to one of the two donors. In two donors, T-cell clones that expanded and contracted after mild COVID-19 were followed by sequencing TCRalpha and TCRbeta repertoires longitudinally. Two young, previously healthy adult volunteers, one female and one male, were included in the cohort. Overall results and qualifications from the work: Clones that contracted from day 15 to 85 showed balanced CD4/CD8 phenotypes, whereas a second wave of clones that expanded from day 15 to 37 leaned towards CD4+. SARS-CoV-2 specificity of the second-wave clones peaking on day 37 was not confirmed. Some responding clones were detected in pre-infection memory, suggesting pre-existing cross-reactive memory T cells joined the SARS-CoV-2 response. The study included only a couple of mild cases, and larger cohorts that include severe cases with pre-infection samples were judged to be necessary. Contracting CD4+ clones appeared mostly in the CM and EM memory subsets, whereas CD8+ clones were enriched in EMRA.

A note on this clonotype: No cognate antigen has been identified for it. No base qualities exist here, and no much larger clone lies one base off it.

Ficoll-Paque density gradient centrifugation was used to isolate PBMCs. Sequenced on an Illumina NovaSeq 6000. Using 5'RACE with constant-segment primers, TCRalpha and TCRbeta cDNA libraries were constructed, with sample barcodes and unique molecular identifiers added in the process. Trizol reagent was used to extract RNA from every sample. Library amplification was performed in two PCR steps, and a second sample barcode and Illumina TruSeq adapters were introduced in the second step. Libraries were sequenced on an Illumina NovaSeq with 2 x 150 bp paired-end reads. Per the authors' processing: With migec v1.2.7, reads were demultiplexed and then collapsed into UMI-guided consensus sequences. Using mixcr v2.1.11, UMI consensuses were aligned to TRA and TRB V and J templates and then assembled into clonotypes. Clonotypes were classified as expanded or contracted when called significant by both edgeR and NoisET, with noise models trained on biological replicates. For edgeR calls, the cutoffs were a false discovery rate-adjusted p below 0.01 and a log2 fold-change threshold of 1. As an exploratory analysis of dynamics, PCA with hierarchical clustering was applied to max-normalized trajectories of the 1000 most abundant clonotypes. Separately sequenced CD4+ and CD8+ repertoires were used to assign the CD4 or CD8 phenotype of responding clones. The public reads were reanalyzed by TCRdb: fastp trimming at Q25, MiXCR alignment, in-frame beta chains only. Merged by CDR3 protein, the rows form single entries marked with the most common genes and DNA. None of the V and J calls come from the authors' own analysis; TCRdb made them. The sample table holds 250,000 to 350,000 distinct CDR3 sequences, of which under 20% were seen once. The ten top clones hold approximately 25% of the sample.

What was sequenced was PBMCs or a T cell subset sorted from them (not recorded which). This clonotype was obtained from a man aged 18 to 35 who had mild COVID-19 (a few samples of this study predate the infection). The sample titles of this study are shuffled in the database, so cell type and time point are left out; the donor was told from shared clones.

The CDR3 has the sequence CASSSLGGNNSPLHF. The sequenced DNA is TGTGCCAGCAGTTCACTGGGGGGAAATAATTCACCCCTCCACTTT. The chain is assembled from TRBV7-2 and TRBJ1-6; TRBD1 is a possible D gene, resting on 5 matching bases. The CDR3 has 15 amino acids, counting the end cysteine and phenylalanine. Solely the CDR3 DNA is kept, with 45 bases framed from the first base. The germline V gene sets CDR1 to SGHTA and CDR2 to FQGNSA. V gives up 6 bases and J gives up 5 bases, and the segment between their germline ends measures 14 bases.